Here is one T cell receptor (beta chain) with its context. This specimen belongs to a study of blood T cell repertoires in COVID-19. Turning to the study itself: The United States, Italy and Spain provided the acute and convalescent COVID-19 samples. In each case, the material was cDNA or gDNA derived from T cells, B-cell-depleted T cells, or PBMCs.

Original methodology: The authors estimated nucleated cell counts from reference gene primer amplification. TCRdb's table, derived via immunoSEQ multiplex PCR, lists solely in-frame clones and lacks some. That table supplies the V and J calls and clone size; D and trimming were determined from the DNA. Among 65,000 to 95,000 clones listed, approximately 91% were seen once. V was pared by 0 bases and J by 10 bases, with 13 bases between. The germline V gene encodes CDR1 MGHRA and CDR2 YSYEKL. CDR3 size: 15 residues. Sequenced input: peripheral blood. V usage is TRBV4-1 and J usage is TRBJ1-6, with a tentative D call TRBD1 (6 bases). The clonotype was recovered from a man aged 65 to 79 with active or convalescent COVID-19. CDR3 residues: CASSQDHGGRSPLHF. As DNA, the CDR3 is TGCGCCAGCAGCCAAGATCACGGGGGGCGGTCACCCCTCCACTTT.